The 3 T cell receptor beta chains reported below all come from one sample, sequenced in a study of radiotherapy plus CTLA-4 blockade in lung cancer. Generated by immunoSEQ multiplex PCR, the TCRdb table keeps only in-frame clones and is missing some. The sample has around 40,000 clones, approximately 89% seen once. Specimen: peripheral blood, collected from a patient treated with radiotherapy plus ipilimumab. The origin of the receptors is a human donor with non-small cell lung cancer who had stable disease on radiotherapy plus ipilimumab.

The chain links TRBV28 to TRBJ2-7; possible D gene TRBD1, 5 bases. V was shortened by 7 bases and J by 0 bases, with 13 bases between the two germline ends. The CDR3 length is 14 residues. Germline lookup yields CDR1 MDHEN and CDR2 SYDVKM. The chain's CDR3 is CASIETGNSYEQYF. DNA for the CDR3: TGTGCCAGCATCGAAACAGGAAACTCCTACGAGCAGTACTTC.

The rearrangement links TRBV2 to TRBJ1-5; D unresolved. CDR1 and CDR2 (germline): SNHLY, FYNNEI. Trimming removed 7 bases from V and 4 bases from J, with 8 bases in between. The CDR3 runs to 12 residues. As DNA, the CDR3 is TGTGCCAGCACGGACTATAATCAGCCCCAGCATTTT. Encoded protein: CASTDYNQPQHF.

The V gene is TRBV14, the J gene TRBJ1-1; 9 nucleotides line up with TRBD1. From germline, CDR1 is SGHDN and CDR2 FVKESK. CDR3 length equals 15 residues. V was pared by 4 bases and J by 1 base, with 4 bases of the junction left unmatched. As DNA, the CDR3 is TGTGCCAGCAGCCCCCACAGGGGGCCGAACACTGAAGCTTTCTTT. It codes for CASSPHRGPNTEAFF.